A selection of T cell receptor beta chains follows, all from one sample in a study of cytomegalovirus exposure and HLA in healthy donors. Assay: immunoSEQ multiplex PCR; the TCRdb copy retains only in-frame clones and omits some. This sample has 150,000 to 200,000 clones; more than 70% occur once, and the top ten carry over 3%. Material: PBMCs. The receptors were gathered from a male donor in good health and CMV-seronegative. Each CDR3 is given with its conserved first and last residue. Each record gives: V gene, clone size, J gene, D gene, CDR3 DNA, CDR3 protein. The D gene is left open where the match is weak. Only part of the rows carry a size: once, few, many, or a class if the clone is expanded.

>TRBV9|few|TRBJ2-7|.
TGTGCCAGCAGCGTAGACGGCTACGAGCAGTACTTC
CASSVDGYEQYF
>TRBV5-1|.|TRBJ2-1|.
TGCGCCAGCAGCTTGACTAGTGGGGGGTACTACAATGAGCAGTTCTTC
CASSLTSGGYYNEQFF
>TRBV28|few|TRBJ2-5|.
TGTGCCAGCAGTTTAGGACATGGGGGGTCAGAGACCCAGTACTTC
CASSLGHGGSETQYF
>TRBV27|.|TRBJ2-6|.
TGTGCCAGCAGTTCTTGGGGCAGGGTCGGGGCCAACGTCCTGACTTTC
CASSSWGRVGANVLTF
>TRBV18|.|TRBJ2-5|.
TGTGCCAGCTCAGTACAAGAGACCCAGTACTTC
CASSVQETQYF
>TRBV9|.|TRBJ1-3|.
TGTGCCAGCAGCGTAGACGAGAACTCTGGAAACACCATATATTTT
CASSVDENSGNTIYF
>TRBV18|.|TRBJ2-7|TRBD1
TGTGCCAGCTCACCTAATATCGACAGGGTCGGGCAGTACTTC
CASSPNIDRVGQYF
>TRBV7-7|.|TRBJ2-2|.
TGTGCTAGCAGCTTAGCGTGGGGGCCCTACACCGGGGAGCTGTTTTTT
CASSLAWGPYTGELFF
>TRBV30|.|TRBJ2-5|.
TGTGCCTGGACCCTCTCAGGAGGCAGCCAAGAGACCCAGTACTTC
CAWTLSGGSQETQYF
>TRBV5-6|.|TRBJ2-5|TRBD1
TGTGCCAGCAGGGACAGGGGGCGTCAGACCCAGTACTTC
CASRDRGRQTQYF
>TRBV18|.|TRBJ1-1|.
TGTGCCAGCTCACCTGGGGAGATGGGGAACACTGAAGCTTTCTTT
CASSPGEMGNTEAFF
>TRBV11-2|.|TRBJ2-6|.
TGTGCCAGCAGCCCCAGATCCGTCGGGGATAGACCTGGGGCCAACGTCCTGACTTTC
CASSPRSVGDRPGANVLTF
>TRBV9|.|TRBJ1-3|.
TGTGCCAGCAGCGTAGCTCGGTCAGACTATGGAAACACCATATATTTT
CASSVARSDYGNTIYF
>TRBV7-9|few|TRBJ1-6|TRBD1
TGTGCCAGCAGCCTGACAGGGGGCGATTCACCCCTCCACTTT
CASSLTGGDSPLHF
>TRBV7-2|.|TRBJ2-6|TRBD1
TGTGCCAGCAGCTTAGCGACAGGGTCTGGGGCCAACGTCCTGACTTTC
CASSLATGSGANVLTF
>TRBV7-9|.|TRBJ2-1|.
TGTGCCAGCAGCTTAGAACAGGGTACCTACAATGAGCAGTTCTTC
CASSLEQGTYNEQFF
>TRBV4-1|.|TRBJ1-3|.
TGCGCCAGCAGCCAAGAAGCGGGGAGGGGAGCTGGAAACACCATATATTTT
CASSQEAGRGAGNTIYF
>TRBV29-1|.|TRBJ2-7|TRBD1
TGCAGCGTTGGGCGGACAGGTTCCTACGAGCAGTACTTC
CSVGRTGSYEQYF
>TRBV7-8|.|TRBJ2-7|TRBD1
TGTGCCAGCTCGAGCAGGGGGCAGGTGTACGAGCAGTACTTC
CASSSRGQVYEQYF
>TRBV27|.|TRBJ2-3|.
TGTGCCAGCAGTTTAGAGGCTTCGGGCGGGGCCTCTAGCACAGATACGCAGTATTTT
CASSLEASGGASSTDTQYF
>TRBV19|few|TRBJ2-5|.
TGTGCCAGTAGTACCCTCCCGGGATCTACCCAGTACTTC
CASSTLPGSTQYF
>TRBV9|.|TRBJ1-3|.
TGTGCCAGCAGTGGACATGTTGGAAACACCATATATTTT
CASSGHVGNTIYF
>TRBV9|.|TRBJ1-6|.
TGTGCCAGCAGCGTCGGGGAGGTCTCCTATAATTCACCCCTCCACTTT
CASSVGEVSYNSPLHF
>TRBV15|.|TRBJ2-7|.
TGTGCCACCGCGGTCGGGGGAAAAGACGAGCAGTACTTC
CATAVGGKDEQYF
>TRBV28|.|TRBJ1-2|TRBD1
TGTGCCAGCAGTTTGAGACAGGGGGCGGGAGGCTACACCTTC
CASSLRQGAGGYTF
>TRBV28|.|TRBJ1-6|TRBD1
TGTGCCAGCAGCCCGGACAGGGCCTCCTATAATTCACCCCTCCACTTT
CASSPDRASYNSPLHF
>TRBV2|.|TRBJ1-5|TRBD1
TGTGCCAGCAGGCCGACAGGGGGCAATCAGCCCCAGCATTTT
CASRPTGGNQPQHF
>TRBV2|.|TRBJ2-2|.
TGTGCCAGCAGTGAGCGGGGACAGCCCCTATTCGGGGAGCTGTTTTTT
CASSERGQPLFGELFF
>TRBV27|.|TRBJ2-1|TRBD2
TGTGCCAGCAGTTCGGGACTAGCGGGAGGGCCAGGGCAGTTCTTC
CASSSGLAGGPGQFF
>TRBV7-2|.|TRBJ2-7|.
TGTGCCAGCAGCTTAGACCCTATCGAGGCATTGAAGTACTTC
CASSLDPIEALKYF
>TRBV2|.|TRBJ1-2|TRBD1
TGTGCCAGCAGTGAAGATGGACAGGGCCTCTATGGCTACACCTTC
CASSEDGQGLYGYTF